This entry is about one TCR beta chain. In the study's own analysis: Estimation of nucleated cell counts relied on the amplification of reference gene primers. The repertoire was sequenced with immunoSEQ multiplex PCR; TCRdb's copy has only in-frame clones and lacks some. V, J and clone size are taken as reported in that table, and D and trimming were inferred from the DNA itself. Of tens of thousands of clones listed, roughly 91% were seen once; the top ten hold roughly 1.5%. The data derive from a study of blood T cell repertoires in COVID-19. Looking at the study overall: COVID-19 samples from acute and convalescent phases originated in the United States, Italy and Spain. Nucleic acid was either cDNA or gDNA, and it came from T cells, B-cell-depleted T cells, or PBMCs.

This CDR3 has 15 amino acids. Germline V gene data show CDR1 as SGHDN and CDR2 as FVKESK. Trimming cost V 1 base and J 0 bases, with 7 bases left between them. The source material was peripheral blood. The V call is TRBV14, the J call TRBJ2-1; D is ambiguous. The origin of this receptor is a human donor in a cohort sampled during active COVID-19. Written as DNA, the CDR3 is TGTGCCAGCAGCCAAGGAGGTAGCTCCTACAATGAGCAGTTCTTC. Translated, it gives CASSQGGSSYNEQFF.